This entry describes one T cell receptor beta chain. This sample is drawn from a study of blood T cell repertoires in COVID-19. Overall study: Sample material is recorded as cDNA or gDNA derived from T cells, B-cell-depleted T cells, or PBMCs.

TCRdb keeps only in-frame clones here, not all; method: immunoSEQ multiplex PCR. The table records about 67,000 clones, over 80% of them present only once. The sample taken for sequencing was peripheral blood. This TCR came from a man over 45 with active COVID-19.

CDR3 DNA: TGTGCCAGCAGAACGGACAGGGGCTACGAGCAGTACTTC. It specifies CASRTDRGYEQYF. V gene TRBV6-5 combines with J gene TRBJ2-7, with 9 bases aligning to TRBD1. Germline V gives CDR1 MNHEY, CDR2 SVGAGI. This CDR3 spans 13 amino acids. V shed 6 bases, J shed 3 bases, and the junction held 3 bases outside the gene matches.